This T cell receptor beta chain was captured by sequencing in a study of blood T cell repertoires in COVID-19. As for the study in general: PBMCs, B-cell-depleted T cells, or T cells were the source of the cDNA or gDNA that made up the material.

Original methodology: Reference gene primer amplification gave estimated nucleated cell counts. Measured with immunoSEQ multiplex PCR; TCRdb has only the in-frame clones, and not every one. D and trimming were read from the DNA, whereas the V and J calls and clone size are those reported in that table. The sample has about 47,000 clones; roughly four fifths are singletons. CDR3 length equals 17 residues. Germline V CDR1 and CDR2: SGHVS, FQNEAQ. Trimming removed 1 base from V and 3 bases from J, with 17 bases in between. The origin of this receptor is a man aged 60 to 69 with active COVID-19. The sample comprised peripheral blood. The rearrangement uses TRBV7-8 and TRBJ2-3, with D perhaps matching TRBD2 (5 bases). CDR3 region: CASSLEETTLKTDTQYF. In DNA form, the CDR3 reads TGTGCCAGCAGCTTAGAGGAGACTACCTTGAAAACAGATACGCAGTATTTT.